The 24 T cell receptor beta chains presented below share a single source sample, sequenced in a study of cytomegalovirus exposure and HLA in healthy donors. PCR was performed using 60 Vbeta and 13 Jbeta primers. The data were produced by immunoSEQ multiplex PCR, yet TCRdb's version contains in-frame clones alone and is incomplete. The data hold about 200,000 clones, with roughly four fifths observed a single time. Sequencing was carried out using PBMCs. These receptors were taken from a girl aged 2-9 years in good health and CMV-seronegative.

The V and J genes are TRBV2 and TRBJ2-7; 12 nucleotides match TRBD2. Germline values: CDR1 SNHLY, CDR2 FYNNEI. This CDR3 is 13 amino acids long. J lost 5 bases, V lost 7 bases, and 3 bases had no gene match. Here the CDR3 DNA reads TGTGCCAGCACCGGACTAGCGGGGCACGAGCAGTACTTC. This sequence encodes CASTGLAGHEQYF.

The genes are TRBV30 and TRBJ2-3, with 11 positions matching TRBD2. The junction had 8 bases not matched to a gene; V was cut back by 2 bases and J by 4 bases. The CDR3 sequence is 16 residues long. In germline, CDR1 is GTSNPN, CDR2 SVGIG (reference sequence). CDR3 nucleotide sequence: TGTGCCTGGAGTTTAACGTCTAGCGGGAGGTCAGATACGCAGTATTTT. Its translation is CAWSLTSSGRSDTQYF.

J is TRBJ2-5 and V is TRBV9; tentative D call: TRBD2 (5 bases). CDR3 length: 15 amino acids. The V end was cut by 0 bases, the J end by 4 bases, with 13 bases between. Germline V CDR1 and CDR2: SGDLS, YYNGEE. Here the CDR3 reads CASSVVGERGETQYF. In DNA, the CDR3 is TGTGCCAGCAGCGTAGTAGGCGAACGGGGAGAGACCCAGTACTTC.

The rearrangement links TRBV6-5 to TRBJ2-1; 9 bases are a match to TRBD2. The CDR3 runs to 15 residues. Losses at the gene ends were 2 bases for V and 2 bases for J; bases not matched to a gene: 1. Germline V CDR1 and CDR2: MNHEY, SVGAGI. The CDR3 DNA follows: TGTGCCAGCAGTTACGCGGGGGGGACCTACAATGAGCAGTTCTTC. Translating it yields CASSYAGGTYNEQFF.

This clone is a singleton in its sample. This chain connects TRBV19 to TRBJ2-3, with D perhaps TRBD2 (6 bases). Germline values: CDR1 LNHDA, CDR2 SQIVND (reference sequence). This CDR3 comprises 16 residues. The V end lost 5 bases, the J end lost 0 bases, and 15 bases lay between the germline ends. CDR3 protein: CASSAPGLPSTDTQYF. The CDR3 DNA follows: TGTGCCAGTAGTGCGCCGGGACTTCCTAGCACAGATACGCAGTATTTT.

This clone has only a few counts. The V and J genes are TRBV11-2 and TRBJ2-5; 8 bases are shared with TRBD1. V lost 5 bases to trimming and J lost 2 bases; unmatched junction nucleotides: 4. Germline CDR1 SGHAT, CDR2 FQNNGV. The CDR3 covers 14 residues. The DNA of the CDR3 is TGTGCCAGCAGCGAGAGGGACAGGCAAGAGACCCAGTACTTC. Translating it yields CASSERDRQETQYF.

V is TRBV27 and J is TRBJ2-3, with TRBD2 matching 7 bases. Germline trimming cut 1 base from V and 1 base from J; bases unmatched to any gene: 2. The CDR3 has 15 amino acids. Looked up from germline, CDR1 is MNHEY and CDR2 is SMNVEV (reference sequence). The CDR3 region has the DNA TGTGCCAGCAGTTTATTCAGCGGGGGCACAGATACGCAGTATTTT. Its protein is CASSLFSGGTDTQYF.

The chain uses TRBV2 and TRBJ2-3, with 7 positions matching TRBD1. Germline V gives CDR1 SNHLY, CDR2 FYNNEI. The ends lost 6 bases at V and 4 bases at J; junction bases unmatched: 7. The CDR3 length is 14 residues. Here the CDR3 DNA reads TGTGCCAGCAGCTCAGGGACAGATTCAGATACGCAGTATTTT. Translated: CASSSGTDSDTQYF.

The J gene is TRBJ1-1, the V gene TRBV4-1; 7 bases are a match to TRBD1. CDR3 size: 14 residues. V lost 4 bases, J lost 2 bases, and 4 bases stayed unmatched. The V gene's germline CDR1 is MGHRA and CDR2 YSYEKL. The CDR3 is CASSLQGTNTEAFF. In DNA form, the CDR3 reads TGCGCCAGCAGCCTACAGGGGACAAACACTGAAGCTTTCTTT.

This clone turned up a few times. The rearrangement links TRBV6-5 to TRBJ1-2; 7 positions agree with TRBD1. J lost 4 bases, V lost 6 bases, and 5 bases had no gene match. Germline V gene sequence: CDR1 MNHEY, CDR2 SVGAGI. This CDR3 is built from 13 residues. The CDR3 reads CASRRDSFYGYTF. In DNA, the CDR3 is TGTGCCAGCAGAAGGGACAGCTTCTATGGCTACACCTTC.

The chain has TRBV18 and TRBJ1-1; TRBD1 might be the D (6 bases). The V gene's germline CDR1 is KGHSH and CDR2 LQKENI. V was trimmed by 3 bases and J by 7 bases, leaving 27 bases between them. The CDR3 has 18 amino acids. The chain's CDR3 is CASSPLPFGGGETFEAFF. The CDR3 nucleotides are TGTGCCAGCTCACCTCTCCCCTTCGGAGGGGGGGAGACTTTTGAAGCTTTCTTT.

The chain uses TRBV7-9 and TRBJ2-3; 7 nucleotides line up with TRBD1. With V trimmed by 4 bases and J by 0 bases, 13 bases remained unmatched. From germline, CDR1 is SEHNR and CDR2 FQNEAQ (reference sequence). This CDR3 is 18 amino acids long. The CDR3: CASSSRTGQGPSTDTQYF. DNA of the CDR3: TGTGCCAGCAGCTCGCGGACAGGCCAGGGTCCTAGCACAGATACGCAGTATTTT.

Written as DNA, the CDR3 is TGTGCCAGCAGGGGACAGGGACTCCTTGAGCAGTTCTTC. It is translated as CASRGQGLLEQFF. The rearrangement joins TRBV2 to TRBJ2-1; 9 positions match TRBD1. The CDR3 spans 13 residues. CDR1 is SNHLY and CDR2 is FYNNEI in the germline V gene. J was trimmed by 9 bases and V by 6 bases; bases with no gene match: 6.

The rearrangement links TRBV5-1 to TRBJ2-1, with TRBD2 matching 9 bases. The CDR3 consists of 15 residues. V shed 2 bases, J shed 4 bases, and the junction held 4 bases outside the gene matches. The germline CDR1 and CDR2 sequences are SGHRS and YFSETQ. The CDR3 loop is CASSLIGLAYNEQFF. CDR3 nucleotide sequence: TGCGCCAGCAGCTTAATCGGACTAGCGTACAATGAGCAGTTCTTC.

This clone was found once. The chain couples TRBV13 to TRBJ2-2, with a weak D call TRBD1 (5 bases). V was shortened by 1 base and J by 4 bases, with 13 bases between the two germline ends. Germline CDR1 is PRHDT and CDR2 is FYEKMQ (reference sequence). This CDR3 is built from 16 residues. Here the CDR3 DNA reads TGTGCCAGCAGCTTAGAAAACAGGAGAGGCACCGGGGAGCTGTTTTTT. Translated: CASSLENRRGTGELFF.

This chain connects TRBV10-3 to TRBJ1-4, with a weak D call TRBD1 (6 bases). This CDR3 contains 16 residues. V was clipped by 2 bases and J by 3 bases, with 13 bases between them. The germline gives CDR1 ENHRY, CDR2 SYGVKD. The CDR3 sequence: CAISEPGTTANEKLFF. The CDR3 DNA sequence: TGTGCCATCAGTGAGCCAGGGACAACGGCTAATGAAAAACTGTTTTTT.

The J gene is TRBJ2-7, the V gene TRBV5-1; 10 positions match TRBD2. Germline V gives CDR1 SGHRS, CDR2 YFSETQ. The J segment lost 11 bases and the V segment lost 0 bases, leaving 20 bases of the junction unmatched. CDR3 size: 18 residues. The chain's CDR3 is CASSLDQGSATLAGVKYF. The CDR3 DNA follows: TGCGCCAGCAGCTTGGACCAGGGATCCGCGACTCTAGCGGGAGTAAAGTACTTC. Based on the CDR3 plus reference TRBV5-1 and TRBJ2-7, the full variable domain is KAGVTQTPRYLIKTRGQQVTLSCSPISGHRSVSWYQQTPGQGLQFLFEYFSETQRNKGNFPGRFSGRQFSNSRSEMNVSTLELGDSALYLCASSLDQGSATLAGVKYFGPGTRLTVT.

The chain joins TRBV10-3 to TRBJ1-2; D gene uncertain. The CDR3 has 13 amino acids. Trimming shortened V by 3 bases and J by 8 bases, and 13 bases separated the two germline ends. Looked up from germline, CDR1 is ENHRY and CDR2 is SYGVKD. The CDR3, as DNA: TGTGCCATCAGTGAAACTTCACCGGGGGGCTACACCTTC. It specifies CAISETSPGGYTF.

This clone was detected only a few times. This chain uses TRBV7-2 with TRBJ2-3, with 11 bases lining up with TRBD2. Germline V gene lookup returns CDR1 SGHTA and CDR2 FQGNSA. This CDR3 is built from 16 residues. V was pared by 2 bases and J by 5 bases, with 6 bases of the junction left unmatched. CDR3 sequence: CASSLSTSGRIDTQYF. CDR3 bases: TGTGCCAGCAGCTTAAGCACTAGCGGGAGAATAGATACGCAGTATTTT.

The V and J genes are TRBV7-2 and TRBJ2-7, with 11 bases that match TRBD1. The CDR3 contains 14 residues. With V trimmed by 5 bases and J by 5 bases, 5 bases remained unmatched. The germline gives CDR1 SGHTA, CDR2 FQGNSA. CDR3 coding DNA: TGTGCCAGCAGCCCGGACAGGGGGCGGAACGAGCAGTACTTC. This codes for CASSPDRGRNEQYF.

The V gene is TRBV6-5, the J gene TRBJ2-7; 9 bases are a match to TRBD2. Looked up from germline, CDR1 is MNHEY and CDR2 is SVGAGI. V was pared by 5 bases and J by 7 bases, with 6 bases of the junction left unmatched. The CDR3 contains 13 residues. The CDR3 is CASSKGLAGEQYF. CDR3 in DNA: TGTGCCAGCAGTAAGGGACTAGCCGGGGAGCAGTACTTC.

The chain is built from TRBV19 and TRBJ2-5; 8 nucleotides align to TRBD2. Germline CDR1 is LNHDA and CDR2 is SQIVND (reference sequence). This CDR3 spans 14 amino acids. The ends lost 6 bases at V and 5 bases at J; junction bases unmatched: 8. CDR3 in amino acids: CASSPIAGRETQYF. DNA for the CDR3: TGTGCCAGTAGCCCGATAGCGGGGAGGGAGACCCAGTACTTC.

In DNA, the CDR3 is TGTGCCAGTAGTATACATCAGGGTCCAGGCGGCTACACCTTC. It yields the protein CASSIHQGPGGYTF. The chain joins TRBV19 to TRBJ1-2, with a possible D match to TRBD1 (5 bases). The ends were cut back, 2 bases at V and 8 bases at J, with 15 bases in the middle. This CDR3 is 14 amino acids long. Per the germline V gene, CDR1 is LNHDA and CDR2 is SQIVND (reference sequence).

V is TRBV6-6 and J is TRBJ2-7; D is unclear. Trimming removed 0 bases at V and 0 bases at J, with 12 bases between. The CDR3 is made up of 16 amino acids. Per the germline V gene, CDR1 is MNHNY and CDR2 is SVGAGI (reference sequence). The CDR3 loop reads CASSYSRKRNSYEQYF. DNA of the CDR3: TGTGCCAGCAGTTACTCGAGAAAGAGAAACTCCTACGAGCAGTACTTC.